Each of the 3 T cell receptor beta chains below was sequenced from the same sample in a study of control samples from healthy donors and cancer patients. Repertoires were generated with immunoSEQ multiplex PCR, while TCRdb's copy carries only in-frame clones and drops some. Among approximately 19,000 clones, around four fifths were seen once, and the ten largest hold about 31%. Sequencing input: PBMCs. The receptors here all came from a woman in her 70s with lung cancer.

The chain recombines TRBV11-3 with TRBJ2-1; 7 bases fit TRBD2. This CDR3 has 14 residues. CDR1 and CDR2 from the germline V gene are SGHNT and YENEEA. After removal of 0 bases from V and 6 bases from J, the junction contained 2 bases not matched to a gene. The DNA for the CDR3 is TGTGCCAGCAGCTTAGAGGGGAGGGGCAATGAGCAGTTCTTC. Protein product: CASSLEGRGNEQFF.

The chain recombines TRBV15 with TRBJ2-5; TRBD2 agrees at 10 bases. The CDR3 sequence is 16 residues long. The germline V gene has CDR1 LNHNV and CDR2 YYDKDF (reference sequence). Losses at the gene ends were 0 bases for V and 4 bases for J; bases not matched to a gene: 5. As DNA, the CDR3 is TGTGCCACCAGCAGAGACGGGCCTAGCGGGAGAGAGACCCAGTACTTC. Residues: CATSRDGPSGRETQYF.

CDR3 coding DNA: TGTGCCAGCAGCTTTCTCTTACACTATGGCTACACCTTC. This translates into CASSFLLHYGYTF. The chain has TRBV7-9 and TRBJ1-2; D unresolved. CDR3 length: 13 amino acids. V lost 3 bases, J lost 3 bases, and 8 bases lay in between. The germline V gene encodes CDR1 SEHNR and CDR2 FQNEAQ (reference sequence).